Listed below are T cell receptor beta chains from one sample, sequenced in a study of PD-1 blockade in classical Hodgkin lymphoma. The method was immunoSEQ multiplex PCR; TCRdb's version includes in-frame clones alone and lacks a portion of them. The table shows around 99,000 clones, with 81% occurring only once. The sequences come from peripheral blood mononuclear cells (PBMCs), collected before the second cycle of nivolumab. These receptors came from a human donor with classical Hodgkin lymphoma. The CDR3 runs from the conserved cysteine through the conserved F or W. D genes are given only for firm matches. Size is omitted from some rows. Given values are once, few, many or a class for expanded clones.

d_call j_call v_call clone_size cdr3_aa cdr3_nt
TRBD2 TRBJ2-7 TRBV5-1 . CASSLALRSGLGNYEQYF TGCGCCAGCAGCTTGGCCTTACGGTCTGGACTAGGGAACTACGAGCAGTACTTC
. TRBJ2-5 TRBV18 . CASSPPSTETQYF TGTGCCAGCTCACCACCCTCCACCGAGACCCAGTACTTC
. TRBJ2-1 TRBV27 . CASSLADYNEQFF TGTGCCAGCAGTTTAGCGGACTACAATGAGCAGTTCTTC
TRBD1 TRBJ2-7 TRBV27 . CASSYDRGASYEQYF TGTGCCAGCAGCTACGACAGGGGCGCCTCCTACGAGCAGTACTTC
. TRBJ2-5 TRBV2 . CASSEVGGLETQYF TGTGCCAGCAGCGAGGTGGGGGGTTTAGAGACCCAGTACTTC
TRBD2 TRBJ2-2 TRBV5-6 . CASSLAGTSVPGELFF TGTGCCAGCAGCTTAGCCGGGACTAGCGTACCCGGGGAGCTGTTTTTT
. TRBJ2-5 TRBV7-3 . CASSPGERVQETQYF TGTGCCAGCAGCCCGGGGGAGCGGGTTCAAGAGACCCAGTACTTC
. TRBJ2-6 TRBV15 . CATSRDLGSGANVLTF TGTGCCACCAGCAGAGATCTCGGTTCTGGGGCCAACGTCCTGACTTTC
TRBD1 TRBJ2-7 TRBV11-2 . CASSHYRGTPYEQYF TGTGCCAGCAGTCATTACAGGGGTACTCCCTACGAGCAGTACTTC
TRBD1 TRBJ2-7 TRBV11-2 . CASSADRVTYEQYF TGTGCCAGCAGCGCAGACAGGGTAACCTACGAGCAGTACTTC
. TRBJ1-1 TRBV10-3 . CAISGRGDEAFF TGTGCCATCAGTGGGAGGGGTGATGAGGCTTTCTTT
. TRBJ2-2 TRBV10-3 . CAISLMGDTGELFF TGTGCCATCAGCCTTATGGGGGACACCGGGGAGCTGTTTTTT
. TRBJ1-2 TRBV6-1 . CASSHKLSSYGYTF TGTGCCAGCAGTCATAAACTGTCGAGCTATGGCTACACCTTC
. TRBJ2-3 TRBV10-3 . CAIGGGTGTDTQYF TGTGCCATCGGAGGCGGGACAGGCACAGATACGCAGTATTTT
. TRBJ2-3 TRBV6-1 . CASSELGLTQYF TGTGCCAGCAGTGAATTGGGCTTGACGCAGTATTTT
TRBD1 TRBJ1-1 TRBV10-3 . CAISGQGGNTEAFF TGTGCCATCAGTGGACAGGGTGGGAACACTGAAGCTTTCTTT
. TRBJ1-2 TRBV27 . CASSPGGGYYGYTF TGTGCCAGCAGTCCGGGGGGGGGATACTATGGCTACACCTTC
. TRBJ2-7 TRBV15 . CATSRDPRGSYEQYF TGTGCCACCAGCAGAGATCCCCGGGGATCCTACGAGCAGTACTTC
. TRBJ1-2 TRBV4-2 many CASSLGRTDGYTF TGTGCCAGCAGCCTAGGGCGTACTGATGGCTACACCTTC
. TRBJ2-4 TRBV28 . CASYLSGAKNIQYF TGTGCCAGCTATTTGTCTGGGGCCAAAAACATTCAGTACTTC
TRBD2 TRBJ2-1 TRBV5-6 once CASSLRLAGSSRSYNEQFF TGTGCCAGCAGCTTGAGACTAGCGGGGTCTTCAAGGTCCTACAATGAGCAGTTCTTC
. TRBJ1-5 TRBV18 . CASSLKTLYSNQPQHF TGTGCCAGCTCACTGAAGACACTCTATAGCAATCAGCCCCAGCATTTT
. TRBJ2-3 TRBV5-1 . CASSLVGRDHTDTQYF TGCGCCAGCAGCTTGGTGGGGCGGGACCACACAGATACGCAGTATTTT
. TRBJ1-4 TRBV7-2 . CASSLRPGTTNEKLFF TGTGCCAGCAGCTTAAGACCGGGGACGACTAATGAAAAACTGTTTTTT
. TRBJ1-4 TRBV6-1 . CASSGRDGATNEKLFF TGTGCCAGCAGTGGGAGAGACGGTGCAACTAATGAAAAACTGTTTTTT
. TRBJ2-1 TRBV5-1 once CASSGKGGGNNEQFF TGCGCCAGCAGCGGAAAGGGGGGTGGCAACAATGAGCAGTTCTTC
TRBD2 TRBJ2-5 TRBV5-6 . CASSSLRRESRETQYF TGTGCCAGCAGCTCCCTGAGGCGGGAGAGTCGGGAGACCCAGTACTTC
. TRBJ2-7 TRBV7-2 . CASSFNQMGGYEQYF TGTGCCAGCAGCTTTAATCAGATGGGAGGCTACGAGCAGTACTTC
. TRBJ2-7 TRBV7-8 . CASSFGRLLVSYEQYF TGTGCCAGCAGCTTCGGGCGGCTCCTAGTGTCTTACGAGCAGTACTTC
TRBD2 TRBJ2-3 TRBV9 . CASSRAGMADTQYF TGTGCCAGCAGCCGAGCGGGAATGGCAGATACGCAGTATTTT
TRBD1 TRBJ2-7 TRBV29-1 few CSALTGSQYEQYF TGCAGCGCCCTGACAGGGAGCCAGTACGAGCAGTACTTC
TRBD2 TRBJ2-3 TRBV5-1 . CASSPSGESTDTQYF TGCGCCAGCAGCCCTAGCGGGGAAAGCACAGATACGCAGTATTTT
TRBD2 TRBJ2-2 TRBV2 . CASSEVGSGANTGELFF TGTGCCAGCAGTGAAGTGGGTAGCGGGGCGAACACCGGGGAGCTGTTTTTT
TRBD2 TRBJ2-1 TRBV5-4 . CASSLWLAGGIDEQFF TGTGCCAGCAGCTTGTGGCTAGCGGGAGGGATCGATGAGCAGTTCTTC
. TRBJ2-1 TRBV7-2 . CASSLAVGVYNEQFF TGTGCCAGCAGCTTAGCTGTGGGGGTTTACAATGAGCAGTTCTTC
. TRBJ2-3 TRBV20-1 . CSARSTDTQYF TGCAGTGCTAGATCCACAGATACGCAGTATTTT
. TRBJ2-1 TRBV5-4 . CASSLRSSYNEQFF TGTGCCAGCAGCTTGAGGAGCTCCTACAATGAGCAGTTCTTC
. TRBJ2-3 TRBV6-1 . CASSEDPLSADTQYF TGTGCCAGCAGTGAAGATCCCCTTAGCGCAGATACGCAGTATTTT
TRBD2 TRBJ2-6 TRBV6-5 . CASSSVAGSGANVLTF TGTGCCAGCAGTTCCGTAGCGGGCTCTGGGGCCAACGTCCTGACTTTC
. TRBJ1-2 TRBV30 . CAWSVGAGYTF TGTGCCTGGAGTGTGGGCGCCGGCTACACCTTC
. TRBJ2-1 TRBV19 few CASSIYRRTAYNEQFF TGTGCCAGTAGTATATATCGGAGGACCGCCTACAATGAGCAGTTCTTC
. TRBJ2-5 TRBV12-5 . CASGFPPETQYF TGTGCTAGTGGTTTCCCCCCCGAGACCCAGTACTTC
TRBD2 TRBJ2-1 TRBV9 . CASSTGTSGTGEQFF TGTGCCAGCAGCACAGGGACTAGCGGGACGGGTGAGCAGTTCTTC
. TRBJ1-4 TRBV6-5 . CASGRGATNEKLFF TGTGCCAGCGGCCGGGGAGCAACTAATGAAAAACTGTTTTTT
. TRBJ2-3 TRBV7-6 once CASSLAAGGDTQYF TGTGCCAGCAGCTTGGCAGCGGGCGGGGATACGCAGTATTTT
. TRBJ1-2 TRBV28 . CASSYERGNYGYTF TGTGCCAGCAGTTACGAAAGGGGGAACTATGGCTACACCTTC
TRBD1 TRBJ2-1 TRBV7-3 few CASSPGQGAIREQFF TGTGCCAGCAGTCCCGGACAGGGGGCCATACGGGAGCAGTTCTTC
. TRBJ2-7 TRBV4-1 . CASSQDPSRNSYEQYF TGCGCCAGCAGCCAAGACCCATCCAGAAACTCCTACGAGCAGTACTTC
. TRBJ2-3 TRBV7-9 . CASSLESSLDTQYF TGTGCCAGCAGCTTAGAAAGCTCTCTAGATACGCAGTATTTT